The clone carrying this T cell receptor beta chain was detected only a few times. Via MiXCR, TCRdb re-called the reads, giving one row per CDR3 protein. Of more than 650,000 distinct CDR3 sequences listed, roughly 36% are singletons. This record comes from a study of T cell repertoires in cytomegalovirus infection. Turning to the study itself: Indicated by public TCR beta signatures were CMV infection and matching HLA type.

V lost 0 bases to trimming and J lost 4 bases, with 6 bases between them. The germline V gene encodes CDR1 ENHRY and CDR2 SYGVKD. The CDR3 runs 14 residues. This receptor was obtained from a human donor in good health (CMV status not recorded). Some clones in this sample may be carry-over from other donors' samples. The V and J genes are TRBV10-3 and TRBJ2-2, with D perhaps being TRBD1 or TRBD2 (5 bases each). The source material was PBMCs. DNA of the CDR3: TGTGCCATCAGTGAGTCGGGGGTCACCGGGGAGCTGTTTTTT. This codes for CAISESGVTGELFF.